This T cell receptor beta chain was identified in a study of T cell repertoires in cytomegalovirus infection. Study-wide context: Recently described HLA-C-restricted plus well-studied HLA-B-restricted CMV epitopes were used.

Comment on this clonotype: Its antigen is unidentified.

TCRdb redid the calling of the reads with MiXCR, one entry per CDR3 protein. The sample records 340,000 or so distinct CDR3 sequences, 20% to 25% being singletons. The CDR3 spans 15 residues. V shed 6 bases and J 3 bases; nucleotides not matched to a gene: 10. V gene TRBV12-3 or TRBV12-4 combines with J gene TRBJ1-1; 7 bases line up with TRBD1. The specimen was cultured PBMCs, collected from culture after CMV antigen stimulation. This receptor was obtained from a human donor in good health (CMV status not recorded). Some clones in this sample may be carry-over from other donors' samples. In DNA form, the CDR3 reads TGTGCCAGCAGGGATTACCGGACAGGCGACACTGAAGCTTTCTTT. Translation: CASRDYRTGDTEAFF.